This is a list of T cell receptor beta chains from one sample in a study of blood T cell repertoires in COVID-19. TCRdb's table, derived via immunoSEQ multiplex PCR, lists solely in-frame clones and lacks some. The repertoire holds roughly 100,000 clones, roughly four fifths seen once, with 9.4% in the top ten. Sequencing was performed on peripheral blood. Receptor source: a woman between 65 and 79 years old with acute or convalescent COVID-19. Each CDR3 is given with its conserved first and last residue. The order of the fields is V gene, J gene, clone size, D gene, CDR3 protein, CDR3 DNA. D genes are given only for firm matches. A row's size may be missing; if present it is once, few, many or a size class.

TRBV19,TRBJ2-1,.,.,CASSISGSASYNEQFF,TGTGCCAGTAGTATAAGCGGGTCGGCATCCTACAATGAGCAGTTCTTC
TRBV6-4,TRBJ2-3,.,TRBD2,CASSRTSGGSDTQYF,TGTGCCAGCAGTCGGACTAGCGGGGGGTCAGATACGCAGTATTTT
TRBV6-5,TRBJ2-1,once,.,CASGTRYNEQFF,TGTGCCAGCGGGACACGTTACAATGAGCAGTTCTTC
TRBV27,TRBJ2-7,.,.,CASSFSAWNREQYF,TGTGCCAGCAGTTTTTCAGCTTGGAACAGGGAGCAGTACTTC
TRBV6-5,TRBJ2-2,.,.,CASSYGQHNTGELFF,TGTGCCAGCAGCTACGGACAGCACAACACCGGGGAGCTGTTTTTT
TRBV2,TRBJ2-7,.,.,CASSGGYEQYF,TGTGCCAGCAGTGGAGGCTACGAGCAGTACTTC
TRBV9,TRBJ1-5,.,.,CASSLGHDSNQPQHF,TGTGCCAGCAGCCTTGGACACGATAGCAATCAGCCCCAGCATTTT
TRBV6-6,TRBJ2-1,.,TRBD1,CASSYPTGLDGQFF,TGTGCCAGCAGTTACCCGACAGGGTTGGATGGGCAGTTCTTC
TRBV3-1/TRBV3-2,TRBJ2-1,.,.,CASSPLLTGLRYYNEQFF,TGTGCCAGCAGCCCTCTCCTCACAGGGTTGAGATACTACAATGAGCAGTTCTTC
TRBV27,TRBJ1-4,.,TRBD1,CASSLSSPPRQGTNEKLFF,TGTGCCAGCAGTTTATCTTCCCCCCCCAGACAGGGAACTAATGAAAAACTGTTTTTT
TRBV19,TRBJ1-3,.,.,CASSRQATSGNTIYF,TGTGCCAGTAGTAGACAGGCGACCTCTGGAAACACCATATATTTT
TRBV4-3,TRBJ1-3,.,.,CASSQDYRAGNTIYF,TGCGCCAGCAGCCAAGATTACAGGGCTGGAAACACCATATATTTT
TRBV28,TRBJ1-4,few,.,CASSAGGRATNEKLFF,TGTGCCAGCAGCGCAGGAGGGCGAGCAACTAATGAAAAACTGTTTTTT
TRBV19,TRBJ1-2,few,.,CASSIDSLYGYTF,TGTGCCAGTAGTATTGACAGCCTCTATGGCTACACCTTC
TRBV7-8,TRBJ1-1,.,TRBD1,CASSFGTAIQNTEAFF,TGTGCCAGCAGCTTCGGGACAGCCATACAGAACACTGAAGCTTTCTTT
TRBV7-8,TRBJ2-3,.,TRBD1,CASSQHRGAGITDTQYF,TGTGCCAGCAGCCAACACAGGGGGGCGGGCATCACAGATACGCAGTATTTT
TRBV10-3,TRBJ1-2,once,.,CAISEGQFSYGYTF,TGTGCCATCAGTGAGGGACAGTTCAGCTATGGCTACACCTTC
TRBV10-3,TRBJ2-7,.,.,CAISYRVSGDEQYF,TGTGCCATCAGTTACAGGGTCTCCGGGGACGAGCAGTACTTC
TRBV7-9,TRBJ2-3,.,TRBD2,CASSFGLAGVADTQYF,TGTGCCAGCAGCTTCGGACTAGCGGGAGTGGCAGATACGCAGTATTTT
TRBV7-9,TRBJ2-7,few,TRBD2,CASTNLQASGAYEQYF,TGTGCCAGCACCAACCTCCAGGCTAGCGGAGCCTACGAGCAGTACTTC
TRBV30,TRBJ1-6,.,.,CAWSDTGSNYNSPLHF,TGTGCCTGGAGCGATACAGGGAGTAACTATAATTCACCCCTCCACTTT
TRBV7-2,TRBJ2-2,.,TRBD2,CASKHGTSGGTGELFF,TGTGCCAGCAAGCACGGGACTAGCGGGGGCACCGGGGAGCTGTTTTTT
TRBV19,TRBJ1-1,once,.,CASSVGGATEAFF,TGTGCCAGTAGCGTGGGGGGGGCCACTGAAGCTTTCTTT
TRBV19,TRBJ1-5,.,TRBD1,CASSPRTGGGQPQHF,TGTGCCAGTAGTCCAAGGACAGGGGGAGGTCAGCCCCAGCATTTT
TRBV6-2/TRBV6-3,TRBJ2-3,.,TRBD2,CASSYPGLADGTDTQYF,TGTGCCAGCAGTTACCCGGGACTAGCCGACGGCACAGATACGCAGTATTTT
TRBV24-1,TRBJ2-3,.,TRBD1,CATSGTGGTDTQYF,TGTGCCACCAGTGGGACAGGGGGAACAGATACGCAGTATTTT
TRBV15,TRBJ1-6,.,TRBD1,CATSRQGARNSPLHF,TGTGCCACCAGCAGACAGGGGGCTAGAAATTCACCCCTCCACTTT